Below are 13 T cell receptor beta chains sequenced from a single sample in a study of graft-versus-host responses after intestinal transplantation. Using immunoSEQ multiplex PCR, the repertoire was profiled, and TCRdb retains in-frame clones only, with some absent. The data show around 9,400 clones, over 90% seen once. Sequencing was performed on bone marrow, taken roughly 540 days after intestinal transplantation. These receptor sequences come from a human patient who received an intestinal transplant, so some T cells may come from the graft donor.

The V call is TRBV7-3, the J call TRBJ1-2; 10 bases fit TRBD1. The germline gives CDR1 SGHTA, CDR2 FQGTGA. V dropped 3 bases and J dropped 7; count of bases not matched to a gene: 5. The CDR3 loop spans 14 amino acids. The CDR3 is CASSLGTGVGGYTF. For the CDR3, the DNA is TGTGCCAGCAGCTTGGGGACAGGGGTCGGTGGCTACACCTTC.

V gene TRBV19 combines with J gene TRBJ2-5; D is undetermined. CDR1 and CDR2 from the germline V gene are LNHDA and SQIVND (reference sequence). V lost 5 bases and J lost 5, with 6 bases in between. The CDR3 totals 11 residues. CDR3 nucleotide sequence: TGTGCCAGTAGTGCACTGGAGACCCAGTACTTC. Amino acid sequence: CASSALETQYF.

The chain uses TRBV19 and TRBJ2-1; 10 bases are shared with TRBD1. This CDR3 is built from 14 residues. V lost 3 bases to trimming and J lost 10 bases; unmatched junction nucleotides: 6. From germline, CDR1 is LNHDA and CDR2 SQIVND (reference sequence). In nucleotides, the CDR3 is TGTGCCAGTAGTATTCGACAGGGGGCTTTGGAGCAGTTCTTC. Its translation is CASSIRQGALEQFF.

The chain uses TRBV5-4 and TRBJ2-5; 9 bases fit TRBD1. The CDR3 contains 16 residues. The J segment lost 8 bases and the V segment lost 2 bases, leaving 13 bases of the junction unmatched. Germline assignment: CDR1 SGHNT and CDR2 YYREEE (reference sequence). The CDR3: CASSLWGGQGRGTQYF. The CDR3, as DNA: TGTGCCAGCAGCTTATGGGGAGGACAGGGGAGGGGAACCCAGTACTTC. Together with reference TRBV5-4 and TRBJ2-5, the CDR3 gives the full variable domain: ETGVTQSPTHLIKTRGQQVTLRCSSQSGHNTVSWYQQALGQGPQFIFQYYREEENGRGNFPPRFSGLQFPNYSSELNVNALELDDSALYLCASSLWGGQGRGTQYFGPGTRLLVL.

The chain recombines TRBV7-2 with TRBJ2-1; D gene ambiguous. CDR3 size: 15 residues. V was shortened by 1 base and J by 7 bases, with 14 bases between the two germline ends. Germline lookup yields CDR1 SGHTA and CDR2 FQGNSA. The CDR3 spells CASSLDPPPKNEQFF. The CDR3 DNA sequence: TGTGCCAGCAGCTTAGATCCCCCCCCCAAAAATGAGCAGTTCTTC.

This sequence joins TRBV30 and TRBJ2-5; D gene unclear. Trimming removed 0 bases from V and 3 bases from J, with 2 bases in between. The germline V gene encodes CDR1 GTSNPN and CDR2 SVGIG (reference sequence). The CDR3 runs 11 residues. CDR3 sequence (DNA): TGTGCCTGGAGTGTAGAAGAGACCCAGTACTTC. Residues: CAWSVEETQYF.

The CDR3 region is CASSFGGQTYSYEQYF. The CDR3 nucleotides read TGTGCCAGCAGTTTTGGCGGACAGACATATTCCTACGAGCAGTACTTC. V and J are TRBV6-5 and TRBJ2-7, with TRBD1 as a possible D gene (6 bases). Germline V gene data show CDR1 as MNHEY and CDR2 as SVGAGI. The CDR3 runs 16 residues. V lost 4 bases and J lost 1, with 17 bases in between.

This clone was recorded only once. This chain links TRBV7-2 with TRBJ2-7, with 9 positions matching TRBD2. Germline assignment: CDR1 SGHTA and CDR2 FQGNSA. The V and J ends lost 5 bases and 4 bases, in that order; junction bases with no gene match: 6. This CDR3 contains 14 residues. CDR3 DNA sequence: TGTGCCAGCAGCCCCGGACTAGCGTCGTACGAGCAGTACTTC. This sequence encodes CASSPGLASYEQYF.

This clone was detected a few times. The rearrangement uses TRBV28 and TRBJ2-7; D tentatively fits TRBD1 or TRBD2 (5 bases each). The germline V and J ends were trimmed by 3 bases and 3 bases, with 9 bases remaining between them. The CDR3 is made up of 13 amino acids. Germline CDR1 is MDHEN and CDR2 is SYDVKM. CDR3 coding DNA: TGTGCCAGCAGTTTCGGGGACGGCTACGAGCAGTACTTC. Translation: CASSFGDGYEQYF.

The V gene is TRBV5-1, the J gene TRBJ2-3; 7 nucleotides match TRBD2. Germline CDR1 reads SGHRS; CDR2 reads YFSETQ. V shed 4 bases and J 4 bases; nucleotides not matched to a gene: 9. This CDR3 comprises 15 residues. The CDR3 DNA is TGCGCCAGCAGCACGCTAGCGGTGGGGGCAGATACGCAGTATTTT. Translating gives CASSTLAVGADTQYF.

The rearrangement links TRBV5-5 to TRBJ2-5; D not certain. Near its end, the DNA agrees better with TRBJ2-7, so the J call may be wrong. This CDR3 has 13 residues. CDR1 and CDR2 from the germline V gene are SGHKS and YYEKEE (reference sequence). CDR3 sequence (DNA): TGTGCCAGCAGCTTTGGTAGGCGCTACGAGCAGTACTTC. This translates into CASSFGRRYEQYF.

The rearrangement joins TRBV27 to TRBJ2-1; D is unclear. The CDR3 runs to 13 residues. Between the trimmed V and J ends, which lost 6 bases and 6 bases, there was a span of 12 bases. Germline assignment: CDR1 MNHEY and CDR2 SMNVEV (reference sequence). The CDR3 region has the DNA TGTGCCAGCAGCCCATCTAGAGGCAATGAGCAGTTCTTC. Encoded protein: CASSPSRGNEQFF.

The rearrangement uses TRBV5-1 and TRBJ2-7, with TRBD2 matching 7 bases. The CDR3 has 17 residues. In germline, CDR1 is SGHRS, CDR2 YFSETQ. V lost 1 base, J lost 1 base, and 11 bases stayed unmatched. The CDR3 nucleotides read TGCGCCAGCAGCTTGTTTTCTGGTAGCGGGCAGTCCTACGAGCAGTACTTC. This codes for CASSLFSGSGQSYEQYF.